Below are 24 T cell receptor beta chains sequenced from a single sample in a study of early T cells in non-severe SARS-CoV-2 infection. TCRdb reanalysed the 5' RACE reads using MiXCR and keeps one entry per CDR3 protein. The sample includes some 76,000 distinct CDR3 sequences, roughly 13% of them seen just once. The sequenced sample consisted of whole blood. The origin of the receptors is an adult who was a healthcare worker with PCR-confirmed SARS-CoV-2 infection or an uninfected control (not recorded which).

V and J are TRBV7-6 and TRBJ2-1; 10 nucleotides line up with TRBD2. The CDR3 contains 16 residues. V lost 5 bases to trimming and J lost 2 bases; unmatched junction nucleotides: 6. Per the germline V gene, CDR1 is SGHVS and CDR2 is FNYEAQ. This chain's CDR3 is CASSQGLATAYNEQFF. CDR3 in DNA: TGTGCCAGCAGCCAGGGACTAGCGACCGCCTACAATGAGCAGTTCTTC.

Only a few counts were recorded for this clonotype. The chain has TRBV18 and TRBJ1-5; a weak D match, TRBD1 (5 bases). The CDR3 spans 14 residues. V shed 3 bases and J shed 4 bases, with 10 bases lying between them. Germline V gene data show CDR1 as KGHSH and CDR2 as LQKENI. CDR3 loop: CASSPRDGNQPQHF. As DNA, the CDR3 is TGTGCCAGCTCACCCCGGGACGGGAATCAGCCCCAGCATTTT.

The sample holds many counts of this clonotype. Mismatch with germline at one junction end may stem from a read error. The chain employs TRBV4-3 and TRBJ1-1, with unresolved D. The length of the CDR3 is 13 residues. Germline lookup yields CDR1 LGHNA and CDR2 YSLEER. The CDR3 sequence is CASSQALKTEAFF. The CDR3 DNA reads TGCGCCAGCAGCCAAGCCTTGAAGACTGAAGCTTTCTTT.

V gene TRBV20-1 combines with J gene TRBJ2-2, with 10 bases fitting TRBD2. The trim removed 6 bases at V and 4 bases at J, leaving 8 bases unmatched. Germline-derived CDR1 and CDR2 are DFQATT and SNEGSKA (reference sequence). This CDR3 contains 15 residues. Here the CDR3 reads CSASLAGALTGELFF. CDR3 nucleotides: TGCAGTGCCAGCCTAGCGGGAGCCCTCACCGGGGAGCTGTTTTTT.

This clonotype was detected a few times. The junction differs from germline at one of its ends, possibly a read error. This CDR3 reads CASSRSGTGGNDGYTF. The DNA for the CDR3 is TGCGCCAGCAGCCGAAGCGGGACAGGGGGTAACGATGGCTACACCTTC. The gene calls are TRBV4-1 and TRBJ1-2, with 11 bases identical to TRBD1. Germline loops: CDR1 MGHRA, CDR2 YSYEKL. The CDR3 is 16 amino acids.

This chain links TRBV5-1 with TRBJ2-3; 12 bases match TRBD1. CDR1 SGHRS and CDR2 YFSETQ come from the germline V gene. J was trimmed by 4 bases and V by 4 bases; bases with no gene match: 4. The CDR3 has 15 residues. The CDR3 here is CASSGGTGGADTQYF. The CDR3 nucleotides are TGCGCCAGCAGCGGCGGGACAGGGGGCGCAGATACGCAGTATTTT.

This clonotype was seen at least ten times. The chain employs TRBV18 and TRBJ1-5, with TRBD1 matching over 10 bases. The CDR3 length is 19 residues. Germline loops: CDR1 KGHSH, CDR2 LQKENI. V dropped 3 bases and J dropped 0; count of bases not matched to a gene: 11. The CDR3 loop reads CASSPKPGQGTNSNQPQHF. The CDR3 DNA reads TGTGCCAGCTCACCTAAGCCGGGACAGGGGACTAATAGCAATCAGCCCCAGCATTTT.

This clonotype was seen a few times. The chain combines TRBV7-2 with TRBJ2-7; 9 bases are a match to TRBD1. The CDR3 runs to 15 residues. V shed 3 bases and J 2 bases; nucleotides not matched to a gene: 5. The V gene's germline CDR1 is SGHTA and CDR2 FQGNSA. Here the CDR3 reads CASSFGTGRTYEQYF. The CDR3 DNA follows: TGTGCCAGCAGCTTCGGGACAGGGAGGACCTACGAGCAGTACTTC.

This clonotype showed up just a few times. The chain carries TRBV7-9 and TRBJ1-1; D gene ambiguous. V lost 3 bases to trimming and J lost 7 bases, with 15 bases between them. The CDR3 contains 14 residues. CDR1 SEHNR and CDR2 FQNEAQ come from the germline V gene (reference sequence). The CDR3 loop is CASSFLSTPYEAFF. The CDR3 DNA reads as TGTGCCAGCAGCTTTTTATCGACACCCTATGAAGCTTTCTTT.

The V gene is TRBV7-9, the J gene TRBJ1-5; D might be TRBD1 (6 bases). Trimming took 3 bases from V and 8 from J, leaving 20 bases between them. This CDR3 has 16 amino acids. The germline V gene has CDR1 SEHNR and CDR2 FQNEAQ (reference sequence). The CDR3 nucleotides are TGTGCCAGCAGCTTGGGTTCACAGGGTGACGGAGAGCCCCAGCATTTT. Its protein product is CASSLGSQGDGEPQHF.

This clonotype appeared a single time. This may stem from a read error, because a much larger clone lies one nucleotide away. The chain is built from TRBV6-6 and TRBJ2-3; 10 nucleotides line up with TRBD2. Germline loops: CDR1 MNHNY, CDR2 SVGAGI (reference sequence). V dropped 0 bases and J dropped 1; count of bases not matched to a gene: 7. The CDR3 consists of 18 residues. CDR3 sequence reads: CASSYSSGGTRGTDTQYF. In DNA form, the CDR3 reads TGTGCCAGCAGTTACTCTAGCGGGGGGACCAGGGGCACAGATACGCAGTATTTT.

This clonotype showed up just a few times. This chain connects TRBV4-3 to TRBJ2-7; no firm D call. V dropped 0 bases and J dropped 7 bases, with 7 bases sitting between them. The CDR3 has 12 residues. Germline CDR1 LGHNA, CDR2 YSLEER. For the CDR3, the DNA is TGCGCCAGCAGCCAAGAGGGCAGTGAGCAGTACTTC. Translation: CASSQEGSEQYF.

This clonotype was found many times. The chain uses TRBV7-2 and TRBJ2-7; D possibly corresponds to TRBD1 (5 bases). This CDR3 has 17 amino acids. V lost 5 bases, J lost 6 bases, and 26 bases lay in between. In germline, CDR1 is SGHTA, CDR2 FQGNSA. The CDR3 protein is CASSPAPGGAGRGEQYF. As DNA, the CDR3 is TGTGCCAGCAGCCCAGCGCCGGGTGGGGCCGGGCGTGGCGAGCAGTACTTC.

V usage is TRBV24-1 and J usage is TRBJ2-3, with 8 bases that match TRBD1. The CDR3 runs to 16 residues. The germline V gene encodes CDR1 KGHDR and CDR2 SFDVKD. J lost 6 bases, V lost 8 bases, and 15 bases had no gene match. The CDR3 is CATMEGRTGQGDTQYF. CDR3 sequence (DNA): TGTGCCACCATGGAGGGGAGGACAGGGCAGGGGGATACGCAGTATTTT.

This clonotype was observed a few times. J is TRBJ2-7 and V is TRBV9, with D possibly matching TRBD2 (5 bases). V was clipped by 3 bases and J by 0 bases, with 16 bases between them. CDR1 SGDLS and CDR2 YYNGEE come from the germline V gene. The CDR3 runs to 16 residues. The CDR3 loop reads CASSAGSEPLSYEQYF. CDR3 in DNA: TGTGCCAGCAGCGCGGGGAGCGAACCCCTCTCCTACGAGCAGTACTTC.

This clonotype was seen repeatedly, ten times or more. J is TRBJ2-7 and V is TRBV3-1; no reliable D call. Trimming removed 0 bases at V and 0 bases at J, with 9 bases between. This CDR3 contains 15 residues. Looked up from germline, CDR1 is LGHDT and CDR2 is YNNKEL (reference sequence). The CDR3 DNA is TGTGCCAGCAGCCAAGATCCAGGCCTCTCCTACGAGCAGTACTTC. It yields the protein CASSQDPGLSYEQYF.

This clonotype was detected ten times or more. The genes are TRBV20-1 and TRBJ1-6; D remains ambiguous. The CDR3 totals 12 residues. Trimming removed 0 bases at V and 7 bases at J, with 4 bases between. Germline V gives CDR1 DFQATT, CDR2 SNEGSKA (reference sequence). The CDR3 nucleotides read TGCAGTGCTAGAGACGGCAATTCACCCCTCCACTTT. This gives the protein CSARDGNSPLHF.

V gene TRBV6-5 combines with J gene TRBJ2-7, with 7 positions matching TRBD1. J lost 5 bases, V lost 6 bases, and 7 bases had no gene match. The CDR3 is made up of 13 amino acids. Germline V CDR1 and CDR2: MNHEY, SVGAGI. The CDR3 sequence is CASRPRGTDEQYF. CDR3 coding DNA: TGTGCCAGCAGACCCAGGGGGACGGACGAGCAGTACTTC.

The V call is TRBV9, the J call TRBJ1-1; D is possibly TRBD1 (5 bases). Germline-derived CDR1 and CDR2 are SGDLS and YYNGEE. The CDR3 sequence is 15 residues long. V lost 0 bases to trimming and J lost 0 bases, with 9 bases between them. In DNA form, the CDR3 reads TGTGCCAGCAGCGTAGGGAGCAGGGTGAACACTGAAGCTTTCTTT. Translating gives CASSVGSRVNTEAFF.

In its sample, this clonotype was seen a few times. The chain has TRBV5-6 and TRBJ1-4; no clear D. V lost 0 bases, J lost 1 base, and 10 bases lay in between. CDR1 and CDR2 from the germline V gene are SGHDT and YYEEEE. The length of the CDR3 is 16 residues. The CDR3 reads CASSLGPSRTNEKLFF. In nucleotides, the CDR3 is TGTGCCAGCAGCTTGGGACCGTCCCGAACTAATGAAAAACTGTTTTTT.

This CDR3 is CASIGKPGRSNTEAFF. CDR3 coding DNA: TGTGCCAGCATTGGGAAGCCGGGACGATCGAACACTGAAGCTTTCTTT. The chain combines TRBV2 with TRBJ1-1; D is perhaps TRBD1 (5 bases). The germline CDR1 and CDR2 sequences are SNHLY and FYNNEI. The germline V and J ends were trimmed by 7 bases and 1 base, with 19 bases remaining between them. The CDR3 has 16 amino acids.

This clonotype was counted at least ten times. The V gene is TRBV19, the J gene TRBJ1-2; D gene ambiguous. V dropped 3 bases and J dropped 8 bases, with 7 bases sitting between them. Germline CDR1 LNHDA, CDR2 SQIVND (reference sequence). This CDR3 has 11 residues. This CDR3 reads CASSINGGYTF. The DNA for the CDR3 is TGTGCCAGTAGTATCAACGGGGGCTACACCTTC.

V gene TRBV2 combines with J gene TRBJ1-3, with 7 positions matching TRBD1. Germline values: CDR1 SNHLY, CDR2 FYNNEI. The CDR3 extends over 17 amino acids. The ends lost 4 bases at V and 0 bases at J; junction bases unmatched: 9. CDR3 sequence: CASSVRGGYSSGNTIYF. CDR3 nucleotide sequence: TGTGCCAGCAGTGTCCGAGGGGGCTACAGCTCTGGAAACACCATATATTTT.

The V call is TRBV29-1, the J call TRBJ1-2; D is uncertain. V shed 1 base and J shed 3 bases, with 6 bases lying between them. Looked up from germline, CDR1 is SQVTM and CDR2 is ANQGSEA. This CDR3 spans 12 amino acids. CDR3 sequence: CSVEAGYYGYTF. The DNA of the CDR3 is TGCAGCGTTGAAGCCGGGTACTATGGCTACACCTTC.